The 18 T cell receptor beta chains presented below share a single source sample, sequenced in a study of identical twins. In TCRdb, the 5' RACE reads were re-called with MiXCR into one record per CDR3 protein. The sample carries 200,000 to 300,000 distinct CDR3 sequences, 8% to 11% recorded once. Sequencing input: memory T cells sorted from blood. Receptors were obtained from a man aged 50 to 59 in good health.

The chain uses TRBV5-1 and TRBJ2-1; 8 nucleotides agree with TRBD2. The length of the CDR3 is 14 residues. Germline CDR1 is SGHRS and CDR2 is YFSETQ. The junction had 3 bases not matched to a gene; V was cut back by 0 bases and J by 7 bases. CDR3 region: CASSLGGTRNEQFF. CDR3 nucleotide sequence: TGCGCCAGCAGCTTGGGTGGGACTAGAAATGAGCAGTTCTTC.

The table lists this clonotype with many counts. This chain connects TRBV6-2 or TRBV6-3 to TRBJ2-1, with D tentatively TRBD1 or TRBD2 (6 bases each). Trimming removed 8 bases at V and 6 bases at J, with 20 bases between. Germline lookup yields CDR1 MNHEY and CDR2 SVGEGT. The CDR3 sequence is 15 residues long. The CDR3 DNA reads TGTGCCAGCGTCCTGGGGGCGGGACTCATCAATGAGCAGTTCTTC. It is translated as CASVLGAGLINEQFF.

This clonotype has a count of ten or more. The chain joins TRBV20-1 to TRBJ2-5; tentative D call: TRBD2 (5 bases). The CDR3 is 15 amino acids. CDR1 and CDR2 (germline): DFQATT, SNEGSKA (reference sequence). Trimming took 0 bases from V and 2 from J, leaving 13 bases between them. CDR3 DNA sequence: TGCAGTGCTAGAGATACTAATTCGGGACAAGAGACCCAGTACTTC. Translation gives CSARDTNSGQETQYF.

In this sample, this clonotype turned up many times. CDR3 bases: TGTGCCAGCAGCCTGGGACAGGGTGTTTCACCCCTCCACTTT. Its protein product is CASSLGQGVSPLHF. The chain has TRBV7-2 and TRBJ1-6, with TRBD1 identical over 9 bases. Germline CDR1 reads SGHTA; CDR2 reads FQGNSA. V shed 5 bases and J 9 bases; nucleotides not matched to a gene: 5. The CDR3 sequence is 14 residues long.

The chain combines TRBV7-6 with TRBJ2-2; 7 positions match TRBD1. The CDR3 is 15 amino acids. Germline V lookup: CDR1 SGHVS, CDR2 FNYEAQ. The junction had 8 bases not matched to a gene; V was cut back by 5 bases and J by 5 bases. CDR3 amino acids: CASSKLQGKTGELFF. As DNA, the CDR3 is TGTGCCAGCAGCAAGTTACAGGGGAAAACCGGGGAGCTGTTTTTT.

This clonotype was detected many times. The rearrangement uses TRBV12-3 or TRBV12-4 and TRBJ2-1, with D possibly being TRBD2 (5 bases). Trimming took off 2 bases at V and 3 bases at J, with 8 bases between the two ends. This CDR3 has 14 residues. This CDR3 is CASSLLAHYNEQFF. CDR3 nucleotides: TGTGCCAGCAGTTTACTAGCTCACTACAATGAGCAGTTCTTC.

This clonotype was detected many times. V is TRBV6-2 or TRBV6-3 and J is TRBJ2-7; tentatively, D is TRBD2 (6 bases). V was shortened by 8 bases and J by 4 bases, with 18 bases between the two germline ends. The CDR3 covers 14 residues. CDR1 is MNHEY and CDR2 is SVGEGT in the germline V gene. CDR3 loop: CASGVRDLTYEQYF. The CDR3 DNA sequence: TGTGCCAGCGGTGTGCGGGACCTCACTTACGAGCAGTACTTC.

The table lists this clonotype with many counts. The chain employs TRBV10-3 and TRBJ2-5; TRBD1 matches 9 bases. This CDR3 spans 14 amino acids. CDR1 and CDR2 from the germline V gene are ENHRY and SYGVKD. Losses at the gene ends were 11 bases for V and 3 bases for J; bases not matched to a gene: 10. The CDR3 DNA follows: TGTGCCCACGGGAAGGGACAGGGAAAAGAGACCCAGTACTTC. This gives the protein CAHGKGQGKETQYF.

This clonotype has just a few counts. The CDR3 coding sequence is TGTGCCACCGACATGCAAGGGACAGGTTATGGCTACACCTTC. Translation gives CATDMQGTGYGYTF. The chain links TRBV11-2 to TRBJ1-2; 8 bases align to TRBD1. With V trimmed by 10 bases and J by 5 bases, 12 bases remained unmatched. CDR1 and CDR2 (germline): SGHAT, FQNNGV. This CDR3 spans 14 amino acids. Combining the CDR3 with reference TRBV11-2 and TRBJ1-2 gives the whole variable domain EAGVAQSPRYKIIEKRQSVAFWCNPISGHATLYWYQQILGQGPKLLIQFQNNGVVDDSQLPKDRFSAERLKGVDSTLKIQPAKLEDSAVYLCATDMQGTGYGYTFGSGTRLTVV.

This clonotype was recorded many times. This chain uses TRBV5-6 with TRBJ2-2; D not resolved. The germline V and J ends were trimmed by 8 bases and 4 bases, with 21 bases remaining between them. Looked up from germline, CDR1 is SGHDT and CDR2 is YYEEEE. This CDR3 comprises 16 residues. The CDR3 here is CASQLNSFFGTGELFF. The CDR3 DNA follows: TGTGCCAGTCAATTAAACTCCTTCTTTGGCACCGGGGAGCTGTTTTTT.

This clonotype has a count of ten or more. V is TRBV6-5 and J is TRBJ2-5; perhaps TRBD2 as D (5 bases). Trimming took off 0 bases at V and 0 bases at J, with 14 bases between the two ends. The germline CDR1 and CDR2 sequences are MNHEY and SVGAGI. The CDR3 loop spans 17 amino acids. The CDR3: CASSYSGGLFDQETQYF. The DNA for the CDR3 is TGTGCCAGCAGTTACTCAGGAGGCCTATTCGACCAAGAGACCCAGTACTTC.

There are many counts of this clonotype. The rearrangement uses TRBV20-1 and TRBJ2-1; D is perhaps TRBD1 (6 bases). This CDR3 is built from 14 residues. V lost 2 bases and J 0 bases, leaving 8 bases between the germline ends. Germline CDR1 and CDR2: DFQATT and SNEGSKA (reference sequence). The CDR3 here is CSARQGSSYNEQFF. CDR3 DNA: TGCAGTGCTAGACAGGGGAGCTCCTACAATGAGCAGTTCTTC.

The CDR3 here is CASTGGQGESTEAFF. CDR3 coding DNA: TGCGCCAGCACCGGCGGGCAGGGAGAAAGCACTGAAGCTTTCTTT. V gene TRBV4-1 combines with J gene TRBJ1-1; perhaps TRBD1 as D (5 bases). V shed 7 bases and J shed 4 bases, with 19 bases lying between them. Germline CDR1 reads MGHRA; CDR2 reads YSYEKL. The CDR3 extends over 15 amino acids.

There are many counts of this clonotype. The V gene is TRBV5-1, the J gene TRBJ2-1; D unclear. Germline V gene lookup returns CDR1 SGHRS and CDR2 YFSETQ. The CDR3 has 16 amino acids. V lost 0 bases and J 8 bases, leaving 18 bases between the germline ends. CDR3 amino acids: CASSLAFGPPGDEQFF. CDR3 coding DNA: TGCGCCAGCAGCTTGGCCTTCGGACCCCCAGGCGATGAGCAGTTCTTC.

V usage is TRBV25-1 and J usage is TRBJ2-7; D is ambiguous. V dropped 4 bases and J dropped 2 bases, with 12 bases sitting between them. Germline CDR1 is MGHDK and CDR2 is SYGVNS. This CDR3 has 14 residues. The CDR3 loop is CASSGVPFTYEQYF. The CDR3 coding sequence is TGTGCCAGCAGTGGAGTGCCCTTCACCTACGAGCAGTACTTC.

In DNA form, the CDR3 reads TGTGCCAGCAGCCGCGGGACAGGGGCCGGGGAGCTGTTTTTT. It translates to CASSRGTGAGELFF. The chain recombines TRBV12-3 or TRBV12-4 with TRBJ2-2; 10 bases align to TRBD1. V trimming: 6 bases; J trimming: 6 bases; junction bases outside the gene matches: 4. The CDR3 length is 14 residues.

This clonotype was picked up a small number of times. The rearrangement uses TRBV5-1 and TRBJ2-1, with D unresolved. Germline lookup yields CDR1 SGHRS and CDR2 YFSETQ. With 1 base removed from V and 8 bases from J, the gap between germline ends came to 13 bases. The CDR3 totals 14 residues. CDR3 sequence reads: CASSLNPLGDEQFF. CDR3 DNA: TGCGCCAGCAGCTTGAACCCGCTGGGCGATGAGCAGTTCTTC.

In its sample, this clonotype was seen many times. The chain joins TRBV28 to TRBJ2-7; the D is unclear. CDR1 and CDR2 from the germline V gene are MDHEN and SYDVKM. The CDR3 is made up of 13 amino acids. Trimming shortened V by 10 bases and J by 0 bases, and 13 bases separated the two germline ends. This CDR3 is CATRVPSSYEQYF. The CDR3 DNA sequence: TGTGCCACTCGGGTCCCTAGCTCCTACGAGCAGTACTTC.